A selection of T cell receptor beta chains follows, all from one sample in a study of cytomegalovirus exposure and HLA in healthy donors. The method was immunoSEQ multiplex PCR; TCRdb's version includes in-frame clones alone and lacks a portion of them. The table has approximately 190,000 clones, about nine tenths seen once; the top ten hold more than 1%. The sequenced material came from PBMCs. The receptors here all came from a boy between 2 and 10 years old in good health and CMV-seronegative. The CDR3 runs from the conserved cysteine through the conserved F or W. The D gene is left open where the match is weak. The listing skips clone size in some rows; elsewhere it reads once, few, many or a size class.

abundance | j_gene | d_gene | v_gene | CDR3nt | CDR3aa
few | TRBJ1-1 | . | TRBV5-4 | TGTGCCAGCAGCCTGGCCGGTGAAGCTTTCTTT | CASSLAGEAFF
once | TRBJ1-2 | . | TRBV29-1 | TGCAGCGTTGAGGGACACAGCTATGGCTACACCTTC | CSVEGHSYGYTF
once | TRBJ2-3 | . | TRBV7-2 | TGTGCCAGCAGCCGCGGCGCGACCTCCGTGGGTACGCAGTATTTT | CASSRGATSVGTQYF
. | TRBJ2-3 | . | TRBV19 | TGTGCCAGCTGGAGTAGTTGGATCCGCACAGATACGCAGTATTTT | CASWSSWIRTDTQYF
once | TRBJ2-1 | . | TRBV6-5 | TGTGCCAGCAGTTACTCGGGTCGGGGGGCTTACAATGAGCAGTTCTTC | CASSYSGRGAYNEQFF
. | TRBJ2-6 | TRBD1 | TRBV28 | TGTGCCAGCAGTTTCAGGGGGCCCAACGTCCTGACTTTC | CASSFRGPNVLTF
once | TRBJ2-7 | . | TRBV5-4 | TGTGCCAGCAGCTTGCCAGGGCCCAAAGGGGAGCAGTACTTC | CASSLPGPKGEQYF
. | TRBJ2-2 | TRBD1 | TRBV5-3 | TGTGCCAGAAGCTGCCCGACAGGGGAAAGCAACACCGGGGAGCTGTTTTTT | CARSCPTGESNTGELFF
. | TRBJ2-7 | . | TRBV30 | TGTGCCTGGAGGTGGGTGGGTCCGGGCCCTTCGCTGGAGGTCTCCTCCTACGAGCAGTACTTC | CAWRWVGPGPSLEVSSYEQYF
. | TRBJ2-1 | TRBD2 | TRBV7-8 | TGTGCCTTAAGAGGGAGGGCTAGCGAGCAGTTCTTC | CALRGRASEQFF
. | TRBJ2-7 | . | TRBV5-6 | TGTGCCAGCAGCCCACGGCAGGGTCCACAGCGCGAGCAGTACTTC | CASSPRQGPQREQYF
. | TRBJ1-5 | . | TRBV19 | TGTGCCAGTAGTCTACAGGGAAATGGCAATCAGCCCCAGCATTTT | CASSLQGNGNQPQHF
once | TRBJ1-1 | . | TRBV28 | TGTGCCAGCTTGAAAAACAGGGCGATGAACACTGAAGCTTTCTTT | CASLKNRAMNTEAFF
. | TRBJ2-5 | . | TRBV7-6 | TGTGCCAGCAGCGCCAGGGACTTTAACCAAGAGACCCAGTACTTC | CASSARDFNQETQYF
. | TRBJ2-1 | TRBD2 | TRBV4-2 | TGTGCCAGCAGCCAAGATCCGATGACTAGCGGACTCAATGAGCAGTTCTTC | CASSQDPMTSGLNEQFF
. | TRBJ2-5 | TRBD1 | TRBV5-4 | TGTGCCAGCAGCTTAGGGGACAGGGCTCAAGAGACCCAGTACTTC | CASSLGDRAQETQYF
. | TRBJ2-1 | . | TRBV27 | TGTGCCAGCAGTTCGGACTTTCGAGACTCCTACAATGAGCAGTTCTTC | CASSSDFRDSYNEQFF